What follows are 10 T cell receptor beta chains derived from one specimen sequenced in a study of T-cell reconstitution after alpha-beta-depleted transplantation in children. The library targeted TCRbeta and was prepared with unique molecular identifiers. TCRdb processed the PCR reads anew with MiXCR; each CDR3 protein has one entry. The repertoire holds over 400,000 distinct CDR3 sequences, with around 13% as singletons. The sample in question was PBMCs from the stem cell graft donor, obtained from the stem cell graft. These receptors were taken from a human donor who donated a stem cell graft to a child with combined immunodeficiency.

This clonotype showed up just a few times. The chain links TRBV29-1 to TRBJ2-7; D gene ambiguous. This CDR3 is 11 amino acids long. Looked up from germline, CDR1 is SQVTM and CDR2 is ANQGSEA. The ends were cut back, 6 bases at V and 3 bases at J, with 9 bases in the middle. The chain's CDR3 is CSVQRDYEQYF. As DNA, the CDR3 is TGCAGCGTCCAAAGGGACTACGAGCAGTACTTC.

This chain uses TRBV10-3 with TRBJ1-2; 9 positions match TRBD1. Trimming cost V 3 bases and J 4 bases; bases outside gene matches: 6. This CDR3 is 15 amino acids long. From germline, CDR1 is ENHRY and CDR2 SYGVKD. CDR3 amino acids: CAISDPGQGLYGYTF. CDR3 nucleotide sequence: TGTGCCATCAGTGACCCGGGACAGGGACTCTATGGCTACACCTTC.

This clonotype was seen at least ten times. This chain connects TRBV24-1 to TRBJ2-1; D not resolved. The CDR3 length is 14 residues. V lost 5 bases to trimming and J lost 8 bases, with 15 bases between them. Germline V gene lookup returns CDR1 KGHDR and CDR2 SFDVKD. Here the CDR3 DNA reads TGTGCCACCAGTGTGTCCGGAGTTGACCATGAGCAGTTCTTC. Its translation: CATSVSGVDHEQFF.

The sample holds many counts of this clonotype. Here the CDR3 DNA reads TGCGCCAGCAGCCAAGAAGATCAGCCCCAGCATTTT. Its translation: CASSQEDQPQHF. This sequence joins TRBV4-1 and TRBJ1-5; no reliable D call. Trimming cost V 0 bases and J 5 bases, with 2 bases left between them. The germline V gene has CDR1 MGHRA and CDR2 YSYEKL. This CDR3 has 12 amino acids.

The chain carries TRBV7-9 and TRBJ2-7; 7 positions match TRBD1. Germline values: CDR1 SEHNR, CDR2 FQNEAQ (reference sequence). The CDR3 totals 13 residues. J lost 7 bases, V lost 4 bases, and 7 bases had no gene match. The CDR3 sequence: CASSSWGQKEQYF. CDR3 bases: TGTGCCAGCAGCTCGTGGGGACAGAAAGAGCAGTACTTC.

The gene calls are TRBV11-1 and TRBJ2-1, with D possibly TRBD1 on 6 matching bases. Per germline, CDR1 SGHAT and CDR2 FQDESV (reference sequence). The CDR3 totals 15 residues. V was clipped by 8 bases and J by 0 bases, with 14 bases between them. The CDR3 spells CASGRGRSSYNEQFF. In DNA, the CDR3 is TGTGCCAGCGGCAGGGGACGAAGCTCCTACAATGAGCAGTTCTTC.

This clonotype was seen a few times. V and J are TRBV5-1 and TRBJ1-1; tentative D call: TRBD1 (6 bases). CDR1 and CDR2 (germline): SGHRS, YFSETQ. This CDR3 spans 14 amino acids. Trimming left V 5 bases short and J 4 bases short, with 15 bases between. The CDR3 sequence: CASSKGGHLTEAFF. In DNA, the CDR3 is TGCGCCAGCAGTAAGGGGGGACACCTCACTGAAGCTTTCTTT.

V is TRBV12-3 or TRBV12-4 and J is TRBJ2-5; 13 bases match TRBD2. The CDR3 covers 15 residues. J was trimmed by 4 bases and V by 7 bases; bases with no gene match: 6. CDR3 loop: CASTRGLAGVETQYF. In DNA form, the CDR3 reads TGTGCCAGCACCCGCGGACTAGCGGGAGTAGAGACCCAGTACTTC.

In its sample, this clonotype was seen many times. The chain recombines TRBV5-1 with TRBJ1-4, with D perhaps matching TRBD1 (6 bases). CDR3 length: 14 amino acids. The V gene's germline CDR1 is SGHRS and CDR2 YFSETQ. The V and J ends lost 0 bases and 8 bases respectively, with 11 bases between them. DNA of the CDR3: TGCGCCAGCAGCTTGGGCCAGGGGCAAGAAAAACTGTTTTTT. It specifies CASSLGQGQEKLFF. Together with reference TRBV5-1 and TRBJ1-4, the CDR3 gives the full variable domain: KAGVTQTPRYLIKTRGQQVTLSCSPISGHRSVSWYQQTPGQGLQFLFEYFSETQRNKGNFPGRFSGRQFSNSRSEMNVSTLELGDSALYLCASSLGQGQEKLFFGSGTQLSVL.

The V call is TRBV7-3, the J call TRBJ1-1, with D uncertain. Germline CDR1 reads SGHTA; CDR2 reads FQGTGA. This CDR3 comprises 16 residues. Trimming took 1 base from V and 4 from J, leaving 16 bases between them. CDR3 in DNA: TGTGCCAGCAGCTTAATGGGCCCTGGGTCAGGCACTGAAGCTTTCTTT. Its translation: CASSLMGPGSGTEAFF.